The entry below gives a single T cell receptor (beta chain) sequence along with its context. V gave up 0 bases and J gave up 5 bases, with 13 bases separating them. The CDR3 has 15 residues. Germline V gene lookup returns CDR1 SGHDN and CDR2 FVKESK. The data originate from a study of graft-versus-host responses after intestinal transplantation. Method: immunoSEQ multiplex PCR; TCRdb's copy keeps in-frame clones and lacks some. This table holds about 13,000 clones, around 40% found once. This rearrangement joins TRBV14 to TRBJ2-5; D may be TRBD1 (5 bases). This sample comprised alloreactive CD4+ T cells from a mixed lymphocyte reaction culture, obtained before intestinal transplant. Subset denoted: CFSE-low proliferating T cells sorted from approximately 6-day pre-transplant mixed lymphocyte reaction (GvH or HvG direction). The receptor comes from a human patient who received an intestinal transplant. The CDR3 nucleotides are TGTGCCAGCAGCCAAGATTCAAGGGGCTGGGAGACCCAGTACTTC. Translating gives CASSQDSRGWETQYF.